The 5 T cell receptor beta chains below were found in one sample sequenced in a study of cytomegalovirus exposure and HLA in healthy donors. The study ran its PCR with 60 Vbeta and 13 Jbeta primers. TCRdb's copy holds only in-frame clones and misses some; the assay was immunoSEQ multiplex PCR. The sample shows 72,000 or so clones, around 80% of them seen only once. The sample comprised PBMCs. The source is a woman under 40 in good health and CMV-seropositive.

The rearrangement uses TRBV2 and TRBJ2-7, with D perhaps matching TRBD1 (5 bases). The CDR3 is made up of 15 amino acids. V lost 6 bases and J lost 1, with 16 bases in between. Germline V gene lookup returns CDR1 SNHLY and CDR2 FYNNEI. This CDR3 is CASRDLRVGSYEQYF. In DNA, the CDR3 is TGTGCCAGCAGGGATCTCAGGGTGGGGTCCTACGAGCAGTACTTC.

V and J are TRBV5-4 and TRBJ1-1, with D tentatively TRBD1 (6 bases). The germline CDR1 and CDR2 sequences are SGHNT and YYREEE (reference sequence). Trimming removed 4 bases at V and 7 bases at J, with 14 bases between. The CDR3 is 13 residues long. CDR3: CASSNRESREAFF. CDR3 sequence (DNA): TGTGCCAGCAGCAACAGGGAATCTCGTGAAGCTTTCTTT.

This clone was detected a few times. V and J are TRBV7-8 and TRBJ1-1, with D perhaps TRBD1 (5 bases). In germline, CDR1 is SGHVS, CDR2 FQNEAQ. This CDR3 has 15 residues. Trimming left V 1 base short and J 1 base short, with 10 bases between. The CDR3 is CASSLGTSPNTEAFF. DNA for the CDR3: TGTGCCAGCAGCTTAGGGACAAGCCCGAACACTGAAGCTTTCTTT.

This clone was seen a few times. V usage is TRBV19 and J usage is TRBJ1-5; 7 bases line up with TRBD1. V was clipped by 6 bases and J by 3 bases; unmatched bases: 8. Germline V gene lookup returns CDR1 LNHDA and CDR2 SQIVND (reference sequence). This CDR3 contains 15 residues. The CDR3, as DNA: TGTGCCAGTAGCCGGGACAGTGGAAACAATCAGCCCCAGCATTTT. It translates to CASSRDSGNNQPQHF. Filled out from reference TRBV19 and TRBJ1-5, the complete variable domain reads DGGITQSPKYLFRKEGQNVTLSCEQNLNHDAMYWYRQDPGQGLRLIYYSQIVNDFQKGDIAEGYSVSREKKESFPLTVTSAQKNPTAFYLCASSRDSGNNQPQHFGDGTRLSIL.

CDR3 nucleotide sequence: TGCGCCAGCAGCTGGACTAGCGGGAGGAACACCGGGGAGCTGTTTTTT. Translation gives CASSWTSGRNTGELFF. This sequence joins TRBV5-1 and TRBJ2-2; 13 bases line up with TRBD2. This CDR3 is built from 16 residues. CDR1 and CDR2 (germline): SGHRS, YFSETQ. Losses at the gene ends were 3 bases for V and 1 base for J; bases not matched to a gene: 0.